The 3 T cell receptor beta chains in this list originate from one sample, sequenced in a study of T cell changes during pregnancy in multiple sclerosis. The data were produced by immunoSEQ multiplex PCR, yet TCRdb's version contains in-frame clones alone and is incomplete. The sample lists tens of thousands of clones, around 90% occurring once. Sequences were derived from peripheral blood, sampled in the second trimester of pregnancy. The origin of the receptors is a female donor with multiple sclerosis, enrolled in a pregnancy study.

This clone was counted only a few times. V usage is TRBV7-8 and J usage is TRBJ1-1; TRBD1 matches 9 bases. In germline, CDR1 is SGHVS, CDR2 FQNEAQ. The CDR3 consists of 15 residues. V was clipped by 1 base and J by 4 bases; unmatched bases: 4. The CDR3 here is CASSLGTGAGTEAFF. The CDR3 nucleotides are TGTGCCAGCAGCTTAGGGACAGGGGCGGGCACTGAAGCTTTCTTT. The complete variable domain, with remaining parts taken from reference TRBV7-8 and TRBJ1-1, reads GAGVSQSPRYKVAKRGQDVALRCDPISGHVSLFWYQQALGQGPEFLTYFQNEAQLDKSGLPSDRFFAERPEGSVSTLKIQRTQQEDSAVYLCASSLGTGAGTEAFFGQGTRLTVV.

This clone appeared a single time. In DNA form, the CDR3 reads TGCAGCGCTCAACAGGAGGGGCGGGACACCGGGGAGCTGTTTTTT. Protein sequence: CSAQQEGRDTGELFF. The chain recombines TRBV29-1 with TRBJ2-2, with a tentative D call TRBD2 (6 bases). This CDR3 region has 15 residues. The germline V gene encodes CDR1 SQVTM and CDR2 ANQGSEA. The V end was cut by 7 bases, the J end by 3 bases, with 18 bases between.

This chain connects TRBV7-9 to TRBJ1-2; D gene uncertain. CDR1 and CDR2 from the germline V gene are SEHNR and FQNEAQ (reference sequence). The ends were cut back, 1 base at V and 4 bases at J, with 7 bases in the middle. This CDR3 has 13 amino acids. Here the CDR3 reads CASSLERGYGYTF. For the CDR3, the DNA is TGTGCCAGCAGCTTAGAACGGGGCTATGGCTACACCTTC.